These T cell receptor beta chains were read from a single sample in a study of OX40 agonist ivuxolimab in advanced cancers. Assay: immunoSEQ multiplex PCR; the TCRdb copy retains only in-frame clones and omits some. The sample yields some 12,000 clones, roughly 78% seen once. This specimen was CD4+ or CD8+ T cells sorted from blood, taken in a trial of the OX40 agonist ivuxolimab. The receptors here all came from an adult with an advanced solid tumor such as melanoma, head and neck, liver or kidney cancer. The conserved cysteine and the conserved F or W are not part of the CDR3 here. The order of the fields is D gene, V gene, clone size, J gene, CDR3 protein. The D gene is left open where the match is weak. Size is omitted from some rows. Given values are once, few, many or a class for expanded clones.

TRBD2	TRBV7-9	NA	TRBJ2-3	ASSLARAGGITDTQY
NA	TRBV6-4	NA	TRBJ2-1	ASSQGTGPYNEQF
NA	TRBV4-1	NA	TRBJ1-1	ASSQGAEAF
TRBD1	TRBV28	NA	TRBJ1-5	ASRSEDRVGQPQH
NA	TRBV15	NA	TRBJ1-1	ATSREPTVEAF
NA	TRBV27	NA	TRBJ2-3	ASSFTGLSDTQY
NA	TRBV6-1	once	TRBJ1-5	ASSALPQGISNQPQH
NA	TRBV5-6	NA	TRBJ2-4	ASNNAEPIQY
TRBD1	TRBV13	NA	TRBJ1-5	ASSLYGTGVNQPQH
TRBD1	TRBV6-6	NA	TRBJ1-6	ASSYPDRDNSPLH
NA	TRBV7-2	NA	TRBJ2-2	ASSLDPGSWEELF
NA	TRBV7-9	NA	TRBJ2-1	ASSQGGYEQF
NA	TRBV5-1	NA	TRBJ1-1	ASSVEGRMNTEAF
NA	TRBV15	NA	TRBJ1-2	ATSRDQNYGYT
TRBD1	TRBV2	NA	TRBJ1-6	ASRNDRGSYNSPLH
NA	TRBV7-2	NA	TRBJ2-5	ASSFGQGGETQY
TRBD2	TRBV19	NA	TRBJ2-1	ASSIAAGVYNEQF
TRBD1	TRBV7-8	NA	TRBJ2-3	ASSKDRGPSDTQY
NA	TRBV5-5	NA	TRBJ1-5	ASSLVGTKDQPQH
NA	TRBV7-2	NA	TRBJ2-3	ASSPQASDTQY
NA	TRBV13	once	TRBJ2-5	ASGKGSQETQY
NA	TRBV2	NA	TRBJ1-5	ASTGGARSNQPQH
TRBD2	TRBV6-1	NA	TRBJ2-3	ASSFTSGGADTQY
NA	TRBV7-9	NA	TRBJ2-3	ASSPNSPSTDTQY
NA	TRBV28	NA	TRBJ2-3	ASSTGFTDTQY
TRBD2	TRBV7-9	NA	TRBJ2-2	ASSFSSSGNTGELF
NA	TRBV10-2	NA	TRBJ2-7	ASSEEVRPAEQY
TRBD2	TRBV7-9	NA	TRBJ2-1	ASSLGVASGTYNEQF
NA	TRBV28	NA	TRBJ1-2	ASSLTPGFDYGYT
NA	TRBV2	once	TRBJ1-3	ASSGPLSSGNTIY
NA	TRBV5-3	once	TRBJ2-1	ARSNRINNEQF
TRBD1	TRBV5-1	NA	TRBJ2-7	ASSGTGTGSYEQY
NA	TRBV27	NA	TRBJ2-7	ASRPGVGGEQY
NA	TRBV9	NA	TRBJ2-3	ASSVGGGKTDTQY
TRBD1	TRBV28	NA	TRBJ1-4	ASEAGGQTNEKLF
NA	TRBV25-1	once	TRBJ2-7	ASSELASSYEQY
TRBD1	TRBV27	NA	TRBJ2-7	ASSHRQGEGYEQY
NA	TRBV19	NA	TRBJ2-5	ASSASGLSKETQY
NA	TRBV2	NA	TRBJ1-4	ASATGENEKLF
NA	TRBV5-6	few	TRBJ1-3	ASSLGQGNTIY
TRBD2	TRBV2	few	TRBJ2-7	ASKGTNYEQY
TRBD1	TRBV13	medium-sized	TRBJ1-1	ASSLEGEGASKTEAF
NA	TRBV6-5	NA	TRBJ1-2	ASTKGGDGYT
NA	TRBV9	NA	TRBJ2-1	ASSVEDSYNEQF
NA	TRBV4-3	NA	TRBJ2-7	ASSQEGSGYEQY
NA	TRBV4-3	NA	TRBJ2-1	ASSQDVGGAYNEQF
TRBD1	TRBV7-6	many	TRBJ2-7	ASSFGTGTYEQY
NA	TRBV7-9	NA	TRBJ2-7	ASSFGRSYEQY
NA	TRBV9	NA	TRBJ1-2	ASSPSLTVDNYGYT
NA	TRBV30	medium-sized	TRBJ2-1	AWRSDSYNEQF